This T cell receptor beta chain was sequenced during a study of human T cells and chemical hapten exposure. This clonotype has a count of ten or more. In the original analysis: Ranging from roughly 20,000 to 750,000, TCR counts per sample had a median value of roughly 96,000. Using its own MiXCR run on the RACE reads, TCRdb lists one record per CDR3 protein. It is TCRdb's table, rather than the study itself, that gives the V and J calls and clone size. The sample includes roughly 69,000 distinct CDR3 sequences, approximately 10% of them seen just once. Per germline, CDR1 SGHAT and CDR2 FQNNGV. The CDR3 runs 14 residues. V lost 0 bases, J lost 7 bases, and 10 bases lay in between. Sample time point: patch test 2, 6 weeks after DPC sensitization. Sample treatment: therapeutic diphenylcyclopropenone sensitization with weekly scalp DPC. Non-pregnant alopecia patients aged 18 to 70, suitable for DPC therapy. Total RNA was extracted from unfractionated whole blood.

This sequence joins TRBV11-2 and TRBJ2-1; the D is unclear. The TCR was taken from a woman between 50 and 59 years old with alopecia areata. Some clones in this sample may be carry-over from other donors' samples. This material consisted of whole blood, taken in connection with sensitization to the hapten diphenylcyclopropenone (DPC). The CDR3 DNA reads as TGTGCCAGCAGCTTAGAACTGCCTCCAAATGAGCAGTTCTTC. Amino acid sequence: CASSLELPPNEQFF.